This TCR beta chain was captured by sequencing in a study of OX40 agonist ivuxolimab in advanced cancers. Study-wide context: Intravenous ivuxolimab at 0.01 to 10 mg/kg was given to patients every 2 weeks. Whole-study results and caveats: On average, a greater number of expanded clones characterised CD8+ T cells relative to CD4+.

This CDR3 region has 17 residues. CDR1 is SGHTA, CDR2 FQGNSA, per germline. With 1 base clipped from V and 8 bases from J, the junction kept 7 bases outside the gene matches. A remark on this clone: The antigen is undetermined.

TCRdb's table, derived via immunoSEQ multiplex PCR, lists solely in-frame clones and lacks some. This table has roughly 73,000 clones, almost 85% appearing once. At cycle 4 day 1, cycle 7 day 1, and baseline, blood was sampled. Source: CD4+ or CD8+ T cells sorted from blood, taken in a trial of the OX40 agonist ivuxolimab. The sequence was collected from an adult with an advanced solid tumor such as melanoma, head and neck, liver or kidney cancer. The rearrangement links TRBV7-2 to TRBJ2-1, with 14 bases aligning to TRBD2. CDR3 sequence: CASSLGGTSGRFDEQFF. Here the CDR3 DNA reads TGTGCCAGCAGCTTAGGGGGGACTAGCGGGAGATTCGATGAGCAGTTCTTC.